These 19 T cell receptor beta chains were all obtained from the same sample, sequenced in a study of cytomegalovirus exposure and HLA in healthy donors. PCR used 60 Vbeta primers and 13 Jbeta primers. The protocol was immunoSEQ multiplex PCR, while the TCRdb copy is restricted to in-frame clones and leaves out a portion. The sample yields 65,000 to 80,000 clones, around four fifths seen once. The specimen sequenced was PBMCs. Receptor source: a woman in her thirties or forties in good health and CMV-seropositive.

This clone has a handful of counts. The chain is built from TRBV28 and TRBJ1-2, with 9 bases matching TRBD1. CDR3 length equals 15 residues. Germline-derived CDR1 and CDR2 are MDHEN and SYDVKM. Trimming removed 5 bases from V and 5 bases from J; junction bases left unmatched: 9. DNA for the CDR3: TGTGCCAGCAGTGCCGGACAGGGGAGTTTGTATGGCTACACCTTC. It translates to CASSAGQGSLYGYTF.

In the case of this clone: Other DNA variants within this sample encode the same CDR3. V usage is TRBV7-9 and J usage is TRBJ2-7; D might be TRBD1 (7 bases). The CDR3 is 14 residues long. Between the trimmed V and J ends, which lost 5 bases and 2 bases, there was a span of 13 bases. The germline gives CDR1 SEHNR, CDR2 FQNEAQ (reference sequence). The CDR3 spells CASSRGTAAYEQYF. CDR3 DNA sequence: TGTGCCAGCAGCCGCGGGACAGCCGCCTACGAGCAGTACTTC.

CDR3 sequence reads: CSAADRHTEAFF. In DNA form, the CDR3 reads TGCAGCGCCGCGGACAGACACACTGAAGCTTTCTTT. The chain is built from TRBV29-1 and TRBJ1-1, with D possibly TRBD1 on 6 matching bases. This CDR3 is 12 amino acids long. V lost 7 bases and J lost 3, with 12 bases in between. Germline CDR1 reads SQVTM; CDR2 reads ANQGSEA.

This clone is a singleton in its sample. The chain links TRBV5-4 to TRBJ2-1, with 10 positions matching TRBD2. CDR3 length: 15 amino acids. The trim removed 3 bases at V and 5 bases at J, leaving 5 bases unmatched. Germline values: CDR1 SGHNT, CDR2 YYREEE (reference sequence). The CDR3 loop is CASSSKRGGNNEQFF. CDR3 DNA: TGTGCCAGCAGCTCCAAGCGGGGGGGAAACAATGAGCAGTTCTTC.

This clone was seen only a few times. This rearrangement joins TRBV4-2 to TRBJ2-7, with no clear D. The V gene's germline CDR1 is LGHNA and CDR2 YNFKEQ. This CDR3 has 13 amino acids. Trimming pared 2 bases from V and 4 bases from J, leaving 9 bases between. For the CDR3, the DNA is TGTGCCAGCAGCCAATCGGTTTCGTACGAGCAGTACTTC. Translation: CASSQSVSYEQYF.

V and J are TRBV5-1 and TRBJ2-3; TRBD1 might be the D (5 bases). Germline CDR1 and CDR2: SGHRS and YFSETQ. The CDR3 consists of 15 residues. V gave up 1 base and J gave up 0 bases, with 9 bases separating them. In DNA, the CDR3 is TGCGCCAGCAGCTTGATACAGGCCAGCACAGATACGCAGTATTTT. Amino acids: CASSLIQASTDTQYF.

V usage is TRBV2 and J usage is TRBJ1-2, with 11 bases that match TRBD1. The CDR3 has 14 residues. V shed 6 bases, J shed 4 bases, and the junction held 4 bases outside the gene matches. The germline gives CDR1 SNHLY, CDR2 FYNNEI. This CDR3 reads CASSWDRGGYGYTF. CDR3 bases: TGTGCCAGCAGCTGGGACAGGGGGGGCTATGGCTACACCTTC.

J is TRBJ2-7 and V is TRBV29-1; TRBD1 matches at 8 bases. In germline, CDR1 is SQVTM, CDR2 ANQGSEA. The CDR3 sequence is 12 residues long. Trimming removed 6 bases from V and 6 bases from J; junction bases left unmatched: 7. The CDR3 sequence: CSVDVDRGEQYF. The CDR3 DNA is TGCAGCGTCGACGTTGACAGGGGCGAGCAGTACTTC.

This clone came up a few times. The rearrangement uses TRBV5-8 and TRBJ2-1; D unclear. The V and J ends lost 1 base and 6 bases respectively, with 8 bases between them. Per the germline V gene, CDR1 is SGHTS and CDR2 is YDEGEE. This CDR3 contains 13 residues. The CDR3 region has the DNA TGTGCCAGCAGCTTGCCGGGTTTCAATGAGCAGTTCTTC. Protein product: CASSLPGFNEQFF.

To note about this clone: In the same sample, other DNA sequences code for this CDR3. The chain joins TRBV4-1 to TRBJ2-1, with TRBD2 matching 8 bases. This CDR3 has 14 residues. V was pared by 4 bases and J by 7 bases, with 6 bases of the junction left unmatched. The germline V gene has CDR1 MGHRA and CDR2 YSYEKL. DNA of the CDR3: TGCGCCAGCAGCCCCCCGGGGGGGCTGAATGAGCAGTTCTTC. Its translation: CASSPPGGLNEQFF.

This chain links TRBV9 with TRBJ2-1, with TRBD2 identical over 13 bases. Germline trimming cut 2 bases from V and 4 bases from J; bases unmatched to any gene: 9. This CDR3 is 18 amino acids long. Germline CDR1 and CDR2: SGDLS and YYNGEE. Here the CDR3 DNA reads TGTGCCAGCAGCGTTCGACTAGCGGGGGGCCCAGGATACAATGAGCAGTTCTTC. As protein: CASSVRLAGGPGYNEQFF. Using reference TRBV9 and TRBJ2-1 for the parts outside the CDR3, the full variable domain is DSGVTQTPKHLITATGQRVTLRCSPRSGDLSVYWYQQSLDQGLQFLIQYYNGEERAKGNILERFSAQQFPDLHSELNLSSLELGDSALYFCASSVRLAGGPGYNEQFFGPGTRLTVL.

In this sample, this clone turned up a few times. The chain carries TRBV27 and TRBJ2-3, with 7 bases lining up with TRBD2. The CDR3 contains 15 residues. Germline V gives CDR1 MNHEY, CDR2 SMNVEV (reference sequence). The trim removed 3 bases at V and 5 bases at J, leaving 8 bases unmatched. The chain's CDR3 is CASSFGGGDVDTQYF. The DNA for the CDR3 is TGTGCCAGCAGTTTCGGCGGGGGTGATGTAGATACGCAGTATTTT.

This rearrangement joins TRBV5-6 to TRBJ2-2, with TRBD1 identical over 10 bases. The CDR3 sequence is 15 residues long. Germline-derived CDR1 and CDR2 are SGHDT and YYEEEE. Trimming took 4 bases from V and 4 from J; bases not matched to a gene: 4. The CDR3, as DNA: TGTGCCAGCAGCGGGTGGACAGGGGGCACCGGGGAGCTGTTTTTT. Translated: CASSGWTGGTGELFF. Drawing the rest from reference TRBV5-6 and TRBJ2-2, the complete variable domain is DAGVTQSPTHLIKTRGQQVTLRCSPKSGHDTVSWYQQALGQGPQFIFQYYEEEERQRGNFPDRFSGHQFPNYSSELNVNALLLGDSALYLCASSGWTGGTGELFFGEGSRLTVL.

CDR3 bases: TGTGCCAGCAGTAACATTGCAACTAATGAAAAACTGTTTTTT. Translated: CASSNIATNEKLFF. The rearrangement uses TRBV28 and TRBJ1-4; D is uncertain. Per germline, CDR1 MDHEN and CDR2 SYDVKM. Trimming pared 5 bases from V and 0 bases from J, leaving 7 bases between. CDR3 length: 14 amino acids.

The CDR3 DNA reads as TGTGCCAGCTCACCGGACCAGGCGGGGGCCTCTGGAAACACCATATATTTT. Protein product: CASSPDQAGASGNTIYF. The chain recombines TRBV18 with TRBJ1-3, with TRBD1 as a possible D gene (6 bases). The CDR3 spans 17 residues. In germline, CDR1 is KGHSH, CDR2 LQKENI. The ends were cut back, 3 bases at V and 0 bases at J, with 15 bases in the middle.

The V gene is TRBV5-1, the J gene TRBJ1-1; D is undetermined. Trimming removed 1 base at V and 0 bases at J, with 7 bases between. CDR3 length: 14 residues. The V gene's germline CDR1 is SGHRS and CDR2 YFSETQ. The CDR3 is CASSLTDLNTEAFF. The CDR3 region has the DNA TGCGCCAGCAGCTTGACTGACTTGAACACTGAAGCTTTCTTT.

In DNA form, the CDR3 reads TGTGCCAGCAGTTACCGGCGGGGGGGGTCCTACGAGCAGTACTTC. The encoded protein is CASSYRRGGSYEQYF. V is TRBV6-5 and J is TRBJ2-7; TRBD2 matches 9 bases. The germline CDR1 and CDR2 sequences are MNHEY and SVGAGI. The CDR3 runs to 15 residues. V was pared by 2 bases and J by 1 base, with 3 bases of the junction left unmatched.

The chain employs TRBV10-3 and TRBJ2-5; D remains ambiguous. Looked up from germline, CDR1 is ENHRY and CDR2 is SYGVKD. With 3 bases removed from V and 7 bases from J, the gap between germline ends came to 12 bases. This CDR3 comprises 13 residues. CDR3 nucleotide sequence: TGTGCCATCAGTGATTTAAGCTCGGGGACCCAGTACTTC. It specifies CAISDLSSGTQYF.

The chain joins TRBV9 to TRBJ2-7; 8 bases are a match to TRBD2. The trim removed 3 bases at V and 5 bases at J, leaving 4 bases unmatched. Germline V gives CDR1 SGDLS, CDR2 YYNGEE. The CDR3 length is 13 residues. The CDR3 DNA sequence: TGTGCCAGCAGCGCCAGCGGGGGTCACGAGCAGTACTTC. Residues: CASSASGGHEQYF.